This record covers a single TCR beta chain. The CDR3 sequence is 15 residues long. V lost 0 bases, J lost 6 bases, and 11 bases lay in between. Germline CDR1 and CDR2: MGHRA and YSYEKL. This sample is drawn from a study of blood T cell repertoires in COVID-19. Study at large: Acute and convalescent COVID-19 samples came from the United States, Italy and Spain. Sample material is recorded as cDNA or gDNA derived from T cells, B-cell-depleted T cells, or PBMCs.

Original data processing: Reference gene primer amplification gave estimated nucleated cell counts. Sequencing was performed with immunoSEQ multiplex PCR; in TCRdb, only in-frame clones are kept and a portion is missing. Clone size and the V and J calls come from that table; the DNA yielded D and trimming. Found here are approximately 400,000 clones, over 75% of them singletons; the top ten hold under 1.5%. The sequence was collected from a man aged 25 to 40 who had recovered from COVID-19. The sequenced sample consisted of PBMCs or T cells enriched from blood (not recorded which). The chain employs TRBV4-1 and TRBJ1-4; D unclear. As DNA, the CDR3 is TGCGCCAGCAGCCAAGATAAACTATGGGATGAAAAACTGTTTTTT. Translation: CASSQDKLWDEKLFF.